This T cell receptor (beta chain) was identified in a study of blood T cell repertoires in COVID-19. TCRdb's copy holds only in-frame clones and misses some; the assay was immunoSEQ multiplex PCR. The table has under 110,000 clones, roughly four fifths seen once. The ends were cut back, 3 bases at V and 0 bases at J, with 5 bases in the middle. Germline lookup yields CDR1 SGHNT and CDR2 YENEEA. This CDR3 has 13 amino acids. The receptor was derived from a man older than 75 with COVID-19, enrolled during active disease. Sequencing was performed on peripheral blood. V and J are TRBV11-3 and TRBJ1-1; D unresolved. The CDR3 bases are TGTGCCAGCAGCTTGTTCTTGAACACTGAAGCTTTCTTT. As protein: CASSLFLNTEAFF. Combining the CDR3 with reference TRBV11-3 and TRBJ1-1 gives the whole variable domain EAGVVQSPRYKIIEKKQPVAFWCNPISGHNTLYWYLQNLGQGPELLIRYENEEAVDDSQLPKDRFSAERLKGVDSTLKIQPAELGDSAVYLCASSLFLNTEAFFGQGTRLTVV.